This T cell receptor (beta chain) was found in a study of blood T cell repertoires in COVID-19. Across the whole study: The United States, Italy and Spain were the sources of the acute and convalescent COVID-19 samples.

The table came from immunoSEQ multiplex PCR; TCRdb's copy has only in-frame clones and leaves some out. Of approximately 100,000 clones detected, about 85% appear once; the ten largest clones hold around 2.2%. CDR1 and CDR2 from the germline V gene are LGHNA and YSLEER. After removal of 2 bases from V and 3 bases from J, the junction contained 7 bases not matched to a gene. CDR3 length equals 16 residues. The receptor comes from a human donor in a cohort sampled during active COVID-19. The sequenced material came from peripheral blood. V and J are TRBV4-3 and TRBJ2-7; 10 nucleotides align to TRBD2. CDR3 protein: CASSQPSGGVHYEQYF. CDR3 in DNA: TGCGCCAGCAGCCAACCGAGCGGGGGGGTACACTACGAGCAGTACTTC.